A single T cell receptor (beta chain) is shown here with its context. Its specificity is unknown. The V gene's germline CDR1 is MNHEY and CDR2 SMNVEV (reference sequence). V was cut by 0 bases and J by 5 bases, with 14 bases left in between. This CDR3 comprises 16 residues. The sample belongs to a study of blood T cells in healthy people across ages. For the second PCR, which ran for 7 to 11 cycles, a sample-barcoded 5' primer and a J-beta primer mix were used. There were at least 2.5 million CDR3-containing paired-end reads obtained from each sample. TCRdb reanalysed the 5' RACE reads using MiXCR and keeps one entry per CDR3 protein. This sample yields fewer than 700,000 distinct CDR3 sequences, of which roughly 41% are seen a single time; around 30% belongs to the top ten. Isolation recovered at least 6.5 million PBMCs from every sample. Study findings and constraints: One million T cells yielded diversity estimates that were considered underestimates. Naive and antigen-experienced cells were not separated, limiting conclusive comparison.

This chain uses TRBV27 with TRBJ2-1, with a tentative D call TRBD2 (7 bases). Sequenced sample: blood. The sequence came from an elderly man in good health. The CDR3 DNA reads as TGTGCCAGCAGTTTATCAGTCGGGGGGCTTAACAATGAGCAGTTCTTC. It is translated as CASSLSVGGLNNEQFF.